These 21 T cell receptor beta chains share one sample of origin, sequenced in a study of T-cell memory formation after mild COVID-19 (dated by TCRdb to 2020 to 2022). The library was produced with 5' RACE. Sequencing was performed on an Illumina NovaSeq 6000. TCRdb reanalyzed the raw reads on its own, using fastp at Q25 for trimming and MiXCR for clone calling, and kept in-frame beta chains. When rows share a CDR3 protein, they turn into one entry using the most common DNA and genes. A total of around 200,000 distinct CDR3 sequences appear in this sample, about 9.2% of them only once. The biggest ten clones account for around 3.3% of the sample. The sample taken for sequencing was PBMCs or a T cell subset sorted from them (not recorded which). The source of these receptors is a man aged 18 to 35 who had mild COVID-19 (a few samples of this study predate the infection). The sample titles of this study are shuffled in the database, so cell type and time point are left out; the donor was told from shared clones.

CDR3 sequence (DNA): TGTGCCACCACAAGCACCAGCACCGGGGAGCTGTTTTTT. Translated, it gives CATTSTSTGELFF. The gene calls are TRBV5-5 and TRBJ2-2; no clear D gene. Trimming shortened V by 9 bases and J by 4 bases, and 13 bases separated the two germline ends. This CDR3 contains 13 residues. The germline CDR1 and CDR2 sequences are SGHKS and YYEKEE (reference sequence).

This clonotype was recorded a few times. This chain connects TRBV18 to TRBJ2-5, with a tentative D call TRBD1 (6 bases). V lost 4 bases and J 5 bases, leaving 17 bases between the germline ends. The CDR3 is 15 residues long. Germline lookup yields CDR1 KGHSH and CDR2 LQKENI. CDR3 nucleotide sequence: TGTGCCAGCTCACGCGGAACAGGGTTAGGCGAGACCCAGTACTTC. This codes for CASSRGTGLGETQYF.

The genes are TRBV6-5 and TRBJ1-2; D remains ambiguous. V lost 7 bases, J lost 0 bases, and 12 bases lay in between. The germline V gene has CDR1 MNHEY and CDR2 SVGAGI. This CDR3 contains 14 residues. The CDR3 DNA reads as TGTGCCAGCAAACAAGACGGAGCTAACTATGGCTACACCTTC. This codes for CASKQDGANYGYTF.

This CDR3 is CASSSYLTGVNEQFF. For the CDR3, the DNA is TGTGCCAGCAGCTCGTACCTGACAGGGGTCAATGAGCAGTTCTTC. The rearrangement uses TRBV7-3 and TRBJ2-1; the match to TRBD1 covers 8 bases. CDR3 size: 15 residues. The V gene's germline CDR1 is SGHTA and CDR2 FQGTGA. V was clipped by 4 bases and J by 6 bases; unmatched bases: 8.

The V gene is TRBV7-2, the J gene TRBJ2-7; 7 nucleotides align to TRBD1. This CDR3 has 14 amino acids. The trim removed 5 bases at V and 3 bases at J, leaving 7 bases unmatched. Germline CDR1 SGHTA, CDR2 FQGNSA. The CDR3 bases are TGTGCCAGCAGCCACCGGGACAGACACTACGAGCAGTACTTC. It codes for CASSHRDRHYEQYF.

This clonotype was seen only a few times. The chain uses TRBV5-6 and TRBJ2-2, with 7 positions matching TRBD1. CDR1 and CDR2 (germline): SGHDT, YYEEEE. The ends lost 3 bases at V and 3 bases at J; junction bases unmatched: 5. The CDR3 is made up of 15 amino acids. The CDR3 spells CASSSTGWDTGELFF. In nucleotides, the CDR3 is TGTGCCAGCAGCTCGACAGGGTGGGACACCGGGGAGCTGTTTTTT.

V is TRBV9 and J is TRBJ2-2; 8 bases line up with TRBD2. The J segment lost 3 bases and the V segment lost 0 bases, leaving 4 bases of the junction unmatched. There are 16 residues in the CDR3. Germline CDR1 is SGDLS and CDR2 is YYNGEE. The DNA of the CDR3 is TGTGCCAGCAGCGTAGCCGGGGGGGCCCACACCGGGGAGCTGTTTTTT. Amino acids: CASSVAGGAHTGELFF.

This clonotype showed up just a few times. Germline and junction disagree at one end, which may indicate a read error. The chain links TRBV7-2 to TRBJ2-3, with D perhaps matching TRBD1 (6 bases). Germline lookup yields CDR1 SGHTA and CDR2 FQGNSA. CDR3 size: 17 residues. CDR3 nucleotide sequence: TGTGCCAGCAGCTTAGGGTTCAGGGGAACCTCCACATATACGCAGTATTTT. It translates to CASSLGFRGTSTYTQYF.

The chain combines TRBV6-2 or TRBV6-3 with TRBJ2-7; possible D gene TRBD2, 7 bases. V lost 4 bases, J lost 6 bases, and 28 bases lay in between. This CDR3 contains 18 residues. Germline values: CDR1 MNHEY, CDR2 SVGEGT. CDR3 amino acids: CASSSRPGEGGLPFEQYF. The CDR3 DNA reads TGTGCCAGCAGTTCCCGACCAGGGGAGGGGGGCCTCCCCTTCGAGCAGTACTTC.

This clonotype has more than one count but fewer than ten. This sequence joins TRBV6-2 or TRBV6-3 and TRBJ1-5; 9 bases are a match to TRBD1. The junction had 4 bases not matched to a gene; V was cut back by 5 bases and J by 2 bases. Germline CDR1 and CDR2: MNHEY and SVGEGT. The CDR3 length is 15 residues. DNA of the CDR3: TGTGCCAGCAGTCATAGGACAGGGGGCAATCAGCCCCAGCATTTT. Translated: CASSHRTGGNQPQHF.

The rearrangement uses TRBV6-5 and TRBJ2-1; 8 nucleotides agree with TRBD2. Germline values: CDR1 MNHEY, CDR2 SVGAGI. Germline trimming cut 3 bases from V and 14 bases from J; bases unmatched to any gene: 15. This CDR3 comprises 15 residues. The CDR3 DNA sequence: TGTGCCAGCAGTTATCAGCTAGCGGGTCTAAAGGTAGAGTTCTTC. The encoded protein is CASSYQLAGLKVEFF.

Only a few counts were recorded for this clonotype. This chain uses TRBV7-2 with TRBJ1-3; D not certain. CDR1 and CDR2 from the germline V gene are SGHTA and FQGNSA. Trimming took off 5 bases at V and 4 bases at J, with 9 bases between the two ends. CDR3 length: 13 residues. The CDR3, as DNA: TGTGCCAGCAGCGAGACAATAGGAAACACCATATATTTT. Translation: CASSETIGNTIYF.

This CDR3 reads CRAVGGGTDTQYF. The CDR3, as DNA: TGCAGGGCGGTGGGGGGGGGCACAGATACGCAGTATTTT. V gene TRBV20-1 combines with J gene TRBJ2-3, with 7 positions matching TRBD2. CDR1 is DFQATT, CDR2 SNEGSKA, per germline (reference sequence). This CDR3 contains 13 residues.

This clonotype has a handful of counts. This chain's CDR3 is CASSLLGQGEAFF. The CDR3 DNA reads TGTGCCAGCAGCTTATTAGGTCAGGGTGAAGCTTTCTTT. V gene TRBV7-9 combines with J gene TRBJ1-1; a weak D match, TRBD1 (5 bases). The germline V gene has CDR1 SEHNR and CDR2 FQNEAQ (reference sequence). The CDR3 contains 13 residues. The V end lost 2 bases, the J end lost 7 bases, and 11 bases lay between the germline ends.

This clonotype was seen a few times. The chain carries TRBV4-2 and TRBJ1-2; perhaps TRBD1 as D (6 bases). Germline CDR1 and CDR2: LGHNA and YNFKEQ. V was trimmed by 0 bases and J by 4 bases, leaving 9 bases between them. The CDR3 sequence is 14 residues long. The CDR3 here is CASSQEGASYGYTF. The DNA of the CDR3 is TGTGCCAGCAGCCAAGAGGGGGCAAGCTATGGCTACACCTTC.

In its sample, this clonotype was seen a few times. The CDR3 sequence is CSASRPPVGNEQFF. DNA of the CDR3: TGCAGTGCTAGTCGACCCCCTGTGGGGAATGAGCAGTTCTTC. V gene TRBV20-1 combines with J gene TRBJ2-1; no clear D. Germline V gene data show CDR1 as DFQATT and CDR2 as SNEGSKA (reference sequence). The CDR3 contains 14 residues. The V gene lost 3 bases and the J gene lost 7 bases, with 16 bases spanning the gap.

The CDR3 DNA reads as TGTGCCATCCTCGAGGCAGGGGGCACAGATACGCAGTATTTT. Translating gives CAILEAGGTDTQYF. The V and J genes are TRBV10-3 and TRBJ2-3, with D maybe TRBD1 (6 bases). Trimming left V 8 bases short and J 1 base short, with 13 bases between. Germline V gene sequence: CDR1 ENHRY, CDR2 SYGVKD. The CDR3 covers 14 residues.

This clonotype was seen more than once but under ten times. The V call is TRBV7-9, the J call TRBJ2-5; either TRBD1 or TRBD2 may fit D (6 bases each). V gave up 4 bases and J gave up 4 bases, with 16 bases separating them. Looked up from germline, CDR1 is SEHNR and CDR2 is FQNEAQ (reference sequence). This CDR3 comprises 15 residues. Here the CDR3 reads CASSSDYGGIETQYF. The CDR3 bases are TGTGCCAGCAGCTCCGACTACGGGGGCATAGAGACCCAGTACTTC. Full variable domain (outside the CDR3, taken from reference TRBV7-9 and TRBJ2-5): DTGVSQNPRHKITKRGQNVTFRCDPISEHNRLYWYRQTLGQGPEFLTYFQNEAQLEKSRLLSDRFSAERPKGSFSTLEIQRTEQGDSAMYLCASSSDYGGIETQYFGPGTRLLVL.

The chain employs TRBV4-2 and TRBJ2-3, with D uncertain. CDR1 LGHNA and CDR2 YNFKEQ come from the germline V gene. This CDR3 region has 15 residues. Trimming pared 1 base from V and 1 base from J, leaving 9 bases between. CDR3 in DNA: TGTGCCAGCAGCCAAGGGAGTCGGGGCACAGATACGCAGTATTTT. It translates to CASSQGSRGTDTQYF.

The sample holds a few counts of this clonotype. J is TRBJ2-1 and V is TRBV7-2, with D possibly TRBD1 on 6 matching bases. The germline V gene encodes CDR1 SGHTA and CDR2 FQGNSA. This CDR3 region has 15 residues. In nucleotides, the CDR3 is TGTGCTTCAACGCCACACACAGGGACCCCATTTGAGCAGTTCTTC. Amino acids: CASTPHTGTPFEQFF.

This clonotype occurred many times. The V call is TRBV5-1, the J call TRBJ1-3; unclear D gene. Looked up from germline, CDR1 is SGHRS and CDR2 is YFSETQ. This CDR3 is 14 amino acids long. V was pared by 2 bases and J by 4 bases, with 10 bases between. CDR3 residues: CASSLRTGGNTIYF. CDR3 bases: TGCGCCAGCAGCTTAAGGACGGGGGGAAACACCATATATTTT.